The sequence of this T cell receptor (beta chain) was determined in a study of blood T cell repertoires in COVID-19. About the research overall: PBMCs, B-cell-depleted T cells, or T cells provided the cDNA or gDNA that made up the material.

Germline loops: CDR1 MNHEY, CDR2 SVGAGI. The CDR3 covers 12 residues. With V trimmed by 6 bases and J by 8 bases, 0 bases remained unmatched. Sequencing was performed with immunoSEQ multiplex PCR; in TCRdb, only in-frame clones are kept and a portion is missing. The sample yields roughly 500,000 clones, 80% to 90% seen once. The sequencing sample was made of peripheral blood. This sequence was found in a human donor in a cohort sampled during active COVID-19. The rearrangement uses TRBV6-5 and TRBJ1-6, with TRBD1 matching over 8 bases. The CDR3, as DNA: TGTGCCAGCAGGACAGGGGATTCACCCCTCCACTTT. This codes for CASRTGDSPLHF.